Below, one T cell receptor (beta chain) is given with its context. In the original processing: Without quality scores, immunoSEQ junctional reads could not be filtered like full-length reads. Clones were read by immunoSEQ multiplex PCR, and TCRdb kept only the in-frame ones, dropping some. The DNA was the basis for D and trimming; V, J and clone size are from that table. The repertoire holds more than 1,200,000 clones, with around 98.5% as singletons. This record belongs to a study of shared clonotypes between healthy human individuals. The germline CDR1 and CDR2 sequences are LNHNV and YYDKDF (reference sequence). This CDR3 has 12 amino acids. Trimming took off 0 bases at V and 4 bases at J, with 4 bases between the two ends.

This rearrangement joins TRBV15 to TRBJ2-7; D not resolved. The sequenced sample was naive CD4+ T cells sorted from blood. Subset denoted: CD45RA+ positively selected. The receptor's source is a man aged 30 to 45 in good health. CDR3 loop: CATSRERYEQYF. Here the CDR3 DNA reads TGTGCCACCAGCAGAGAGAGGTACGAGCAGTACTTC.